The clone carrying this T cell receptor beta chain was recorded a few times. Its antigen is not known. Each CDR3 protein is one row after TCRdb ran MiXCR on the 5' RACE reads. The sample records 350,000 to 500,000 distinct CDR3 sequences, about a quarter being singletons. This entry is derived from a study of T-cell memory formation after mild COVID-19. V gave up 5 bases and J gave up 4 bases; unmatched junction bases: 10. The CDR3 spans 18 residues. CDR1 is SGHVS and CDR2 is FNYEAQ in the germline V gene. Overall study findings and caveats: Second-wave clones that peaked on day 37 lacked confirmed SARS-CoV-2 specificity.

Material: PBMCs or a T cell subset sorted from them (not recorded which). This chain joins TRBV7-6 and TRBJ2-1; 14 bases fit TRBD2. This TCR derives from an adult woman who had mild COVID-19 (a few samples of this study predate the infection). Cell type and time point are not known. This CDR3 is CASSPWTSGGTPYNEQFF. The CDR3 DNA reads as TGTGCCAGCAGCCCGTGGACTAGCGGGGGGACGCCTTACAATGAGCAGTTCTTC.